This T cell receptor beta chain was retrieved from a study of T cells after yellow fever vaccination. Findings and caveats of the study: Researchers report a weaker secondary response that nonetheless peaked faster, day 5 versus 15.

The V gene's germline CDR1 is SGHRS and CDR2 YFSETQ. CDR3 size: 15 residues. V was cut by 3 bases and J by 1 base, with 10 bases left in between. Note on this clonotype: The antigen is not known.

Template switching by 5'RACE produced TCR cDNA, adding a universal primer site and UMIs. A single record per CDR3 protein comes from TCRdb applying MiXCR to the 5' RACE reads. The sample includes 300,000 to 400,000 distinct CDR3 sequences, about 12% of them seen just once. V usage is TRBV5-1 and J usage is TRBJ2-2, with D tentatively TRBD1 (6 bases). Sequencing used CD4+ T cells sorted from PBMCs, obtained 15 days after the yellow fever booster vaccination. This TCR was sampled from a man between 18 and 29 years old who received the YFV17D yellow fever vaccine. DNA of the CDR3: TGCGCCAGCAGCTCCTCGACAGGGAACACCGGGGAGCTGTTTTTT. Translation gives CASSSSTGNTGELFF. Using reference TRBV5-1 and TRBJ2-2 for the parts outside the CDR3, the full variable domain is KAGVTQTPRYLIKTRGQQVTLSCSPISGHRSVSWYQQTPGQGLQFLFEYFSETQRNKGNFPGRFSGRQFSNSRSEMNVSTLELGDSALYLCASSSSTGNTGELFFGEGSRLTVL.